This is a list of T cell receptor beta chains from one sample in a study of cytomegalovirus exposure and HLA in healthy donors. Here immunoSEQ multiplex PCR was the method, and the copy in TCRdb shows in-frame clones only, minus some. The data hold 100,000 to 150,000 clones, with 60% to 85% observed a single time. Input material: PBMCs. The receptors shown here come from a man aged 30-40 years in good health and CMV-seronegative. Each CDR3 is given with its conserved first and last residue. Each record gives: J gene, D gene, CDR3 length, clone size, V gene, CDR3 DNA, CDR3 protein. The D gene is left open where the match is weak. Clone size, where shown, is once, few, many, or a class for clones that have expanded.

>TRBJ2-1|TRBD2|15|.|TRBV9
TGTGCCAGCAGCGTAGGACCGGGAGGGTACAATGAGCAGTTCTTC
CASSVGPGGYNEQFF
>TRBJ1-1|.|14|.|TRBV5-4
TGTGCCAGCAGCTTGATGACGGCGGCCCCTGAAGCTTTCTTT
CASSLMTAAPEAFF
>TRBJ2-7|TRBD1|13|once|TRBV19
TGTGCCAGTAAGGGCCAGGGGGCGGCTGAGCAGTACTTC
CASKGQGAAEQYF
>TRBJ1-1|.|14|.|TRBV4-2
TGTGCCAGCAGCCGCGGAGGGACGGGCACTGAAGCTTTCTTT
CASSRGGTGTEAFF
>TRBJ1-6|.|16|.|TRBV9
TGTGCCAGCAGCGTAGCCCCGACAGGCAACCATTCACCCCTCCACTTT
CASSVAPTGNHSPLHF
>TRBJ2-3|TRBD2|21|.|TRBV27
TGTGCCAGCAGTTTACTCGCAATGATGCTAGCGGGATCTCCCCGGACAGATACGCAGTATTTT
CASSLLAMMLAGSPRTDTQYF
>TRBJ1-6|.|15|.|TRBV6-6
TGTGCCAGCAGTTCCCTCGGCTCCTATAATTCACCCCTCCACTTT
CASSSLGSYNSPLHF
>TRBJ1-2|.|13|.|TRBV7-2
TGTGCCAGCAGCGTCGCGGGGTTTTTAGGCTACACCTTC
CASSVAGFLGYTF
>TRBJ2-1|.|13|.|TRBV6-5
TGTGCCAGCAGTTTAGGGGGGGTCCATGAGCAGTTCTTC
CASSLGGVHEQFF
>TRBJ1-2|.|12|.|TRBV28
TGTGCCTCCGATGGCAGGCTCTATGGCTACACCTTC
CASDGRLYGYTF
>TRBJ2-7|.|14|.|TRBV30
TGTGCCTGGAAGGGAGGTGGCAGCCGGGGCGAGCAGTACTTC
CAWKGGGSRGEQYF
>TRBJ1-1|TRBD1|14|many|TRBV30
TGTGCCTTCCTCCGGGACAGTGGGAACACTGAAGCTTTCTTT
CAFLRDSGNTEAFF
>TRBJ2-1|TRBD2|13|.|TRBV5-6
TGTGCCAGCAGCTCCGGGACTAGCAATGGGCAGTTCTTC
CASSSGTSNGQFF
>TRBJ2-7|.|16|.|TRBV21-1
TGTGCCAGCAGCAAAGCGCTTAGGGACACTTACTACGAGCAGTACTTC
CASSKALRDTYYEQYF
>TRBJ2-2|TRBD2|14|few|TRBV27
TGTGCCAGCCGGCTAGCGGGAGGCACCGGGGAGCTGTTTTTT
CASRLAGGTGELFF
>TRBJ1-6|.|13|.|TRBV6-5
TGTGCCAGCAGGAACAGGGCCAATTCACCCCTCCACTTT
CASRNRANSPLHF
>TRBJ1-1|.|13|.|TRBV5-1
TGCGCCAGCAGCTTGGAGGCGTGGACTGAGGCTTTCTTT
CASSLEAWTEAFF
>TRBJ2-3|TRBD1|14|.|TRBV5-1
TGCGCCAGCACCCGGGACAGGGGCACAGATACGCAGTATTTT
CASTRDRGTDTQYF
>TRBJ2-7|.|12|.|TRBV6-5
TGTGCCAGCAGCCGCAACAGGGACGGGCAGTACTTC
CASSRNRDGQYF
>TRBJ2-7|TRBD1|14|.|TRBV5-4
TGTGCCAGCAGCTCGGACAGGGGGGCCTACGAGCAGTACTTC
CASSSDRGAYEQYF
>TRBJ2-7|.|15|.|TRBV27
TGTGCCAGCAGCGCTAGATGGGTCAGCTCCTACGAGCAGTACTTC
CASSARWVSSYEQYF
>TRBJ2-2|TRBD2|13|.|TRBV27
TGTGCCAGCAGTTGGGGGGGCACCGGGGAGCTGTTTTTT
CASSWGGTGELFF
>TRBJ1-5|.|14|.|TRBV30
TGTGCCTGGAGGGGGTCAGGGATCAATCAGCCCCAGCATTTT
CAWRGSGINQPQHF
>TRBJ1-1|TRBD1|16|few|TRBV27
TGTGCCAGCTTCAAACCGACAGGGGGCATGAACACTGAAGCTTTCTTT
CASFKPTGGMNTEAFF
>TRBJ1-5|TRBD1|19|few|TRBV18
TGTGCCAGCTCCCACCAGACAGGGGGAAAGTACGGCGGCAATCAGCCCCAGCATTTT
CASSHQTGGKYGGNQPQHF
>TRBJ2-5|.|16|.|TRBV5-1
TGCGCCAGCAGCCCTGGGGGGGTCAGGGGTCAAGAGACCCAGTACTTC
CASSPGGVRGQETQYF
>TRBJ2-2|TRBD1|16|.|TRBV19
TGTGCCAGTAGTATTGTGGACAGGGTGAACACCGGGGAGCTGTTTTTT
CASSIVDRVNTGELFF